This is a list of T cell receptor beta chains from one sample in a study of blood T cell repertoires in COVID-19. Sequenced by immunoSEQ multiplex PCR; TCRdb stores in-frame clones only, minus some. The table includes 150,000 to 200,000 clones, roughly 80% detected once. The sample comprised peripheral blood. The receptor set was obtained from a woman between 70 and 85 years old with COVID-19, enrolled during active disease. Both conserved end residues are part of each CDR3. A D gene is named only where the DNA matches it firmly. Size is stated for part of the rows, as once, few or many counts, or as a class when the clone is expanded.

abundance | j_gene | v_gene | d_gene | CDR3aa | CDR3nt
once | TRBJ2-1 | TRBV20-1 | TRBD2 | CSASPSGNQFF | TGCAGTGCTTCCCCCAGCGGGAATCAGTTCTTC
NA | TRBJ1-3 | TRBV12-3/TRBV12-4 | NA | CASARDSGNTIYF | TGTGCCAGCGCCCGGGACTCTGGAAACACCATATATTTT
NA | TRBJ1-2 | TRBV12-3/TRBV12-4 | TRBD1 | CASSPQGFYGYTF | TGTGCCAGCAGTCCACAGGGGTTCTATGGCTACACCTTC
NA | TRBJ2-1 | TRBV19 | NA | CASRLDSSSYNEQFF | TGTGCCAGTCGCCTGGACAGCAGCTCCTACAATGAGCAGTTCTTC
NA | TRBJ2-3 | TRBV7-9 | TRBD1 | CASLGDRITDTQYF | TGTGCCAGTTTAGGGGACAGGATCACAGATACGCAGTATTTT
NA | TRBJ1-1 | TRBV28 | NA | CASSLIKNTEAFF | TGTGCCAGCAGTTTAATCAAGAACACTGAAGCTTTCTTT
once | TRBJ2-5 | TRBV27 | TRBD1 | CASRYFGQGSETQYF | TGTGCCAGCAGATATTTCGGACAGGGCTCAGAGACCCAGTACTTC
NA | TRBJ2-3 | TRBV28 | NA | CASSLSRVSTDTQYF | TGTGCCAGCAGTTTATCGCGCGTTAGCACAGATACGCAGTATTTT
NA | TRBJ1-1 | TRBV12-3/TRBV12-4 | NA | CASSGDFTEAFF | TGTGCCAGCAGTGGGGACTTCACTGAAGCTTTCTTT
NA | TRBJ1-2 | TRBV3-1/TRBV3-2 | NA | CASSQEGGYGYTF | TGTGCCAGCAGCCAAGAAGGGGGCTATGGCTACACCTTC
NA | TRBJ2-3 | TRBV7-3 | NA | CASSSDSSDTQYF | TGTGCCAGCAGCTCCGACTCGTCAGATACGCAGTATTTT
NA | TRBJ1-5 | TRBV10-3 | TRBD1 | CAISERGQGSDQPQHF | TGTGCCATCAGTGAACGAGGACAGGGATCGGATCAGCCCCAGCATTTT
NA | TRBJ1-5 | TRBV11-2 | NA | CASSLGGAGNQPQHF | TGTGCCAGCAGCTTAGGGGGCGCGGGCAATCAGCCCCAGCATTTT
NA | TRBJ2-7 | TRBV19 | TRBD2 | CASSTGTRGEQYF | TGTGCTTCCTCTACCGGGACTAGAGGCGAGCAGTACTTC
NA | TRBJ2-2 | TRBV3-1/TRBV3-2 | TRBD2 | CASSQDHRTSGRGELFF | TGTGCCAGCAGCCAAGATCATCGGACTAGCGGGAGAGGGGAGCTGTTTTTT
NA | TRBJ2-6 | TRBV19 | TRBD2 | CASRPGGAYSGANVLTF | TGTGCCAGTAGGCCGGGGGGGGCATACTCTGGGGCCAACGTCCTGACTTTC
NA | TRBJ2-1 | TRBV3-1/TRBV3-2 | TRBD1 | CASSQGQGAYNEQFF | TGTGCCAGCAGCCAAGGACAGGGGGCCTACAATGAGCAGTTCTTC
NA | TRBJ1-2 | TRBV12-3/TRBV12-4 | TRBD1 | CASSSGTGRHTF | TGTGCCAGCAGCTCCGGGACAGGGAGGCACACCTTC
NA | TRBJ1-1 | TRBV25-1 | TRBD1 | CASSATGAVAFF | TGTGCCAGCAGTGCGACAGGGGCTGTGGCTTTCTTT
NA | TRBJ2-7 | TRBV19 | NA | CASMGGLGRTYEQYF | TGTGCCAGTATGGGGGGACTGGGACGGACCTACGAGCAGTACTTC
NA | TRBJ2-7 | TRBV6-5 | TRBD2 | CASSYFGGTEQYF | TGTGCCAGCAGTTACTTCGGGGGGACCGAGCAGTACTTC
NA | TRBJ2-3 | TRBV6-1 | NA | CASSDDIFTDTQYF | TGTGCCAGCAGTGATGACATTTTCACAGATACGCAGTATTTT
NA | TRBJ2-3 | TRBV7-6 | TRBD2 | CASSPRLAGGDTQYF | TGTGCCAGCAGCCCTAGACTAGCGGGAGGGGATACGCAGTATTTT
NA | TRBJ2-7 | TRBV28 | TRBD2 | CASTRGGTPSYEQYF | TGTGCCAGCACCCGGGGGGGGACTCCATCCTACGAGCAGTACTTC
NA | TRBJ2-5 | TRBV7-3 | NA | CASSPGRRETQYF | TGTGCCAGCAGCCCGGGTCGCCGCGAGACCCAGTACTTC
NA | TRBJ2-5 | TRBV29-1 | NA | CSVALGGETQYF | TGCAGCGTTGCTCTGGGGGGAGAGACCCAGTACTTC
NA | TRBJ2-7 | TRBV5-1 | NA | CASSPGYRDSNLEQYF | TGCGCCAGCAGCCCGGGGTACCGGGACTCCAATTTGGAGCAGTACTTC
NA | TRBJ1-2 | TRBV12-3/TRBV12-4 | NA | CASSYRENYGYTF | TGTGCCAGCAGTTACAGAGAAAACTATGGCTACACCTTC
NA | TRBJ2-3 | TRBV3-1/TRBV3-2 | NA | CASSQDYSASTDTQYF | TGTGCCAGCAGCCAAGATTATAGCGCTAGCACAGATACGCAGTATTTT
once | TRBJ1-1 | TRBV19 | NA | CASSSGGMGVTEAFF | TGTGCCAGTAGTTCAGGAGGGATGGGGGTCACTGAAGCTTTCTTT
NA | TRBJ1-6 | TRBV28 | NA | CASSLVLSPVNSPLHF | TGTGCCAGCAGTTTAGTATTAAGCCCCGTAAATTCACCCCTCCACTTT
NA | TRBJ1-1 | TRBV19 | TRBD1 | CASSIGEVRDRVFDTEAFF | TGTGCCAGTAGTATCGGTGAGGTCCGGGACAGGGTTTTCGACACTGAAGCTTTCTTT
few | TRBJ2-7 | TRBV7-3 | TRBD1 | CASSATGGYEQYF | TGTGCCAGCAGCGCTACAGGGGGCTACGAGCAGTACTTC
NA | TRBJ2-5 | TRBV5-1 | TRBD1 | CASTPTGDETQYF | TGCGCCAGCACCCCGACAGGGGATGAGACCCAGTACTTC
NA | TRBJ1-4 | TRBV24-1 | TRBD1 | CATSESTGKEKLFF | TGTGCCACCAGTGAATCGACAGGGAAGGAAAAACTGTTTTTT
NA | TRBJ2-1 | TRBV28 | NA | CASHPGGGYNEQFF | TGTGCCAGTCACCCGGGGGGCGGGTACAATGAGCAGTTCTTC
NA | TRBJ2-3 | TRBV27 | TRBD2 | CASSLRVITGTSGRTDTQYF | TGTGCCAGCAGTTTGCGCGTAATAACTGGGACTAGCGGGAGGACAGATACGCAGTATTTT
few | TRBJ1-1 | TRBV30 | NA | CAWSAPISGNFYTEAFF | TGTGCCTGGAGTGCCCCGATATCAGGGAACTTCTACACTGAAGCTTTCTTT
NA | TRBJ1-2 | TRBV6-2/TRBV6-3 | TRBD1 | CASSYPGTGNYGYTF | TGTGCCAGCAGTTACCCTGGGACAGGTAACTATGGCTACACCTTC
NA | TRBJ2-3 | TRBV5-4 | TRBD1 | CASSHRQGGSTDTQYF | TGTGCCAGCAGCCATCGACAGGGGGGGAGCACAGATACGCAGTATTTT
NA | TRBJ2-1 | TRBV7-3 | NA | CASSLGRPHNEQFF | TGTGCCAGCAGCTTGGGCAGGCCCCACAATGAGCAGTTCTTC
NA | TRBJ1-5 | TRBV6-5 | NA | CASSYDGQGRNPQHF | TGTGCCAGCAGTTACGACGGTCAGGGCCGGAATCCCCAGCATTTT
NA | TRBJ1-1 | TRBV7-3 | NA | CASSSTGTQHTEAFF | TGTGCCAGCAGCTCGACAGGCACTCAACACACTGAAGCTTTCTTT
NA | TRBJ1-5 | TRBV6-5 | TRBD1 | CASSEGQGRNQPQHF | TGTGCCAGCAGCGAGGGACAGGGGCGGAATCAGCCCCAGCATTTT
once | TRBJ2-2 | TRBV11-2 | NA | CASSLVWGTNTGELFF | TGTGCCAGCAGCTTAGTATGGGGCACGAACACCGGGGAGCTGTTTTTT
NA | TRBJ2-1 | TRBV7-9 | NA | CASRRQLNSYNEQFF | TGTGCCAGCAGGCGACAGCTTAACTCCTACAATGAGCAGTTCTTC
NA | TRBJ2-7 | TRBV5-4 | TRBD1 | CASSLPGQGGDKQYF | TGTGCCAGCAGCTTGCCGGGACAGGGGGGTGATAAGCAGTACTTC
NA | TRBJ2-5 | TRBV24-1 | NA | CATSDPAGTQYF | TGTGCCACCAGTGACCCTGCCGGGACCCAGTACTTC
NA | TRBJ1-1 | TRBV6-5 | NA | CASTRRQASNTEAFF | TGTGCCAGCACCAGAAGACAGGCCTCGAACACTGAAGCTTTCTTT